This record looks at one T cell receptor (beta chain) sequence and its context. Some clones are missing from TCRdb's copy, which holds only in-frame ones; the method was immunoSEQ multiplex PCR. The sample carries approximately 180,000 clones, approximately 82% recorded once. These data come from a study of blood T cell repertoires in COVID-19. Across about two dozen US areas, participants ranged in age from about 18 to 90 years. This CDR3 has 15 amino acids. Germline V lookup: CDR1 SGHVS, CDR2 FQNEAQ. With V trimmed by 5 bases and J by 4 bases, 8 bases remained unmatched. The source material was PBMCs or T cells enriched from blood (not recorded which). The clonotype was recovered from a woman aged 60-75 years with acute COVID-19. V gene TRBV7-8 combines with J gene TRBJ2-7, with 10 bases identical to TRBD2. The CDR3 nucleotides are TGTGCCAGCAGCCTCAAGCGGGAGGGCCTTTACGAGCAGTACTTC. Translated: CASSLKREGLYEQYF.